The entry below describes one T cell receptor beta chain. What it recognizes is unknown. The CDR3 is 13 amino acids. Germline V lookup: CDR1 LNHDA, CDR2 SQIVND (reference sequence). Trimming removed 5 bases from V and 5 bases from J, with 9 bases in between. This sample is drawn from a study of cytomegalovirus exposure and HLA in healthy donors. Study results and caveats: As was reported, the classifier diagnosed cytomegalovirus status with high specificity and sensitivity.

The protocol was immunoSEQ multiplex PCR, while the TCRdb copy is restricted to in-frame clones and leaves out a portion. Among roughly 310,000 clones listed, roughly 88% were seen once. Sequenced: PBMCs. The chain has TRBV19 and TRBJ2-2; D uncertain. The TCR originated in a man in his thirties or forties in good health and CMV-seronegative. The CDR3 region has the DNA TGTGCCAGTAGTTCATTTAGTACCGGGGAGCTGTTTTTT. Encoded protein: CASSSFSTGELFF.